This T cell receptor beta chain was recovered during a study of cytomegalovirus exposure and HLA in healthy donors (TCRdb year 2017). General notes on the study: According to an earlier analysis of 550 to 700 of the donors, roughly 180 million T cells yielded 120 million or so unique TCR beta sequences and more than 250 Gb of sequence data. To predict cytomegalovirus infection status, the study brought together high-throughput TCR immunosequencing, statistical association of individual TCRs with disease status, and machine learning. The genetic ancestry cluster associated with self-reported Caucasian donors included around four fifths of the 350 to 500 genotyped donors. Because of strong linkage in the cohort, five DR-DQ haplotypes were treated as single units for association and clustering. All discovery cohort repertoires had been generated on a single sequencing platform. Donor age, sex, ethnicity and CMV serostatus were collected together with the repertoire data. Both class I and class II loci were covered by HLA typing, at four-digit resolution. Rather than drawing on any new phenotypic data, the later analysis identified candidate immune exposures from TCR beta sequences and the way those sequences occurred across donors. The aim of the study was to test whether cataloging public T cell receptors could identify signatures of past pathogen exposure. Across about 370 genotyped donors of the cohort, an average of approximately 240,000 unique TCR beta nucleotide sequences per donor were sequenced, and roughly 20% of those sequences were non-productive. Besides the first cohort of roughly 660 subjects, a separate validation cohort made up of roughly 120 different subjects was used. In a later genetic analysis, genome-wide SNP genotypes for about three fifths of the roughly 670 donors were used, and that subset was treated as a discovery cohort. To study patterns of TCR occurrence, a later analysis re-analyzed previously published TCR beta repertoires from just over 650 donors and added high-resolution HLA genotyping. The T cell repertoires of about 700 subjects were profiled by immunosequencing and related to cytomegalovirus serostatus. The number of typed donors differed by locus: about 620-640 for A, B, C, DRB1 and DQB1; approximately 530 for DQA1; approximately 610 for DPA1; and some 450 for DPB1. An earlier analysis of nearly 600 of the donors applied high-throughput TCR beta sequencing to assess whether each TCR beta V gene segment acted as functional or pseudogenic. Roughly 300 gigabases of sequencing data and approximately 91 million unique TCR sequences made up an early release that covered approximately 650 HLA-typed donors. Results the study describes overall, beyond this receptor: Because counts were too low, seventeen rarely observed V segments, including chromosome 9 orphons, were excluded from the earlier analysis of some 540 of the donors. It was suggested by the authors that the approach could potentially be generalized to other disease states and immunological phenotypes. Because HLA typing was unavailable for some donors at each locus, only the typed subset was used in association tests. A cluster of highly shared sequence variants was judged likely to represent a technical artifact of the sequencing pipeline. Because the 87-base-pair reads could not distinguish some IMGT-functional V segments, including TRBV6-2 and TRBV6-3, those segments were excluded. In a later analysis, around 17,000 TCR beta sequences were associated with specific HLA alleles at a false discovery rate of 0.05. Most CMV-associated TCR beta chains appeared to be HLA-restricted in a later analysis, and the HLA associations seemed to be driven largely by CMV exposure. The cohort was sequenced for TCR beta chains only, and without alpha or paired-chain data the features that could be detected were limited. In both the original and validation cohorts, the classifier was reported to diagnose cytomegalovirus status with high specificity and sensitivity. In a later analysis, several top co-occurrence clusters were reported to appear linked to parvovirus B19, influenza, CMV and Epstein-Barr virus. When HLA alleles, especially DR and DQ, strongly co-occurred, attributing TCR associations to individual alleles was difficult. A further reported finding was that TCR beta sequences accurately predicted the HLA-A and HLA-B alleles for most subjects in the first cohort. V-gene and J-gene trimming of TCR beta chains was associated with a missense DCLRE1C variant in a later genetic analysis, and the association was replicated in an independent cohort. An earlier analysis of approximately 530 of the donors showed that most TCR beta V segments appeared in productive rearrangements either about 87% or about 30% of the time, which broadly matched IMGT annotations. Presence/absence analyses assumed roughly uniform sequencing depth across donors, an assumption that may not hold. In a later analysis, HLA-associated TCR beta chains were found to be more clonally expanded and to have lower generation probabilities than equally common non-associated chains. Linkage disequilibrium might explain the correlated functional status among segregating V segments, but an unknown experimental factor could not be excluded. The study listed around 160 TCR beta chains as associated with cytomegalovirus. According to a later analysis, TCR association rates differed among HLA loci, with DRB1 alleles showing the most associated TCRs and HLA-C alleles showing the fewest. Most TCR sequences were seen in very few donors, while some public TCRs were found in many individuals. A few of the identified cytomegalovirus-associated TCR beta chains were confirmed in vitro to be specific for cytomegalovirus antigens. A later genetic analysis reported fewer N-insertions in productive TCRs among donors in an Asian-associated ancestry cluster than the roughly 640-donor mean. CMV serostatus was the only immune exposure information available for the cohort.

Inclusive of the bounding cysteine and phenylalanine, the CDR3 is 17 residues long. Only the CDR3 DNA is retained, 51 bases long and in frame from the first base. Clipping removes 1 base from V and 3 bases from J, with 3 as the unmatched junction base count. CDR1 and CDR2, looked up from the germline V gene, are SGHTA and FQGNSA. The library was obtained by the immunoSEQ multiplex PCR assay. For the multiplex PCR, a mixture combining 60 forward primers for TCR Vbeta segments and 13 reverse primers for TCR Jbeta segments was used. A multiplex PCR assay on genomic DNA amplified the CDR3 region of rearranged TCR beta genes. Amplified TCR beta libraries were sequenced as 87-base-pair reads on the Illumina HiSeq System. Concerning the study's data processing: In a later analysis, some 80 million unique TCR beta chains were counted across the roughly 670 repertoires, and roughly 11 million of these chains were shared by at least two donors. Raw reads were error-corrected and collapsed into unique sequences with a nearest-neighbor algorithm that merged closely related sequences to remove PCR and sequencing errors. V, D and J gene segments were assigned by aligning CDR3 sequences to IMGT reference sequences. Each retained sequence needed at least a six-nucleotide match to both a V gene segment and a J gene segment. Rearrangements were classified as productive when the CDR3 lacked stop codons and remained in frame with V and J, and all other rearrangements were classified as non-productive. Following IMGT convention, CDR3 was defined as the stretch from the second conserved V-encoded cysteine to the conserved J-encoded phenylalanine. In an earlier analysis of around 570 of the donors, sequences lacking an unambiguous match to a single V gene segment were excluded. In an earlier analysis of several hundred of the donors, V segments were called functional above 56.7% productive rearrangements and were called segregating when the between-donor standard deviation exceeded 5%. A statistical classification framework was built for diagnosing cytomegalovirus status from the catalog of TCR beta chain sequences. A later analysis assigned V and J genes by comparing TCR nucleotide sequences with IMGT/GENE-DB human TR gene sequences. In a later analysis, CDR3 sequences and most-parsimonious VDJ recombination scenarios were assigned using the TCRdist pipeline. In a later analysis, each TCR beta chain was defined by its CDR3 amino acid sequence together with its V-gene family, and reads lacking a unique V-gene family were excluded. In a later analysis, 450 to 600 highly shared, low-generation-probability nucleotide sequences were removed to address suspected cross-contamination and a sequencing artifact. A later analysis calculated a clonal expansion index for each public chain from normalized within-repertoire ranks of inferred template counts. In a later analysis, generation probabilities were computed with a VDJ recombination model fitted to out-of-frame rearrangements, and the resulting probabilities were checked against IGoR. In a later analysis, hypergeometric tests were used to score TCR-TCR, TCR-HLA and TCR-CMV co-occurrence, with a repertoire-size bias correction applied to TCR pairs. A later analysis estimated false discovery rates by permuting HLA or CMV assignments 20 times. In a later analysis, co-occurring TCRs were grouped using DBSCAN, with TCRdist sequence similarity added in when clustering inside HLA-allele-positive subsets. Repertoires with fewer than 30,000 or more than 120,000 public chains were left out of co-occurrence clustering, as were about five repertoires with anomalous nucleotide sharing. TCRdb limited this immuneACCESS table to in-frame rearrangements with V and J called. A share of clones is missing; checked studies link under half to unresolved V genes, and the rest is unexplained. The D gene and trimming were derived from the DNA, and the V and J assignments and clone size from that table. This sample lists under 200,000 clones; over 60% were detected once. The leading ten clones occupy more than 5% of the sample.

In total, approximately 700 healthy bone marrow donors made up the cohort. At the time of sampling, every cohort member was nominally healthy, though immune exposures that went unrecorded were likely present. The donor was CMV seronegative and belonged to the group of 352 seronegative cohort members. A peripheral blood sample was collected from each donor, and TCR beta sequencing was performed on peripheral blood mononuclear cells. The Qiagen DNeasy Blood Extraction Kit was used to extract genomic DNA from the blood cell samples. About this clone itself: This receptor's antigen is unknown. Base qualities are not at hand, and no much larger clone is one base apart. The same CDR3 also results from other DNA sequences found in this sample.

The sequence links TRBV7-2 to TRBJ2-3; TRBD2 lines up with 14 middle nucleotides. The sequence was collected from a man aged 35-49 years in good health and CMV-seronegative. The sample consisted of PBMCs. The sequenced DNA: TGTGCCAGCAGCTTAGTCCGACTAGCGGGGGGGACAGATACGCAGTATTTT. Translated, this is CASSLVRLAGGTDTQYF.